A selection of T cell receptor beta chains follows, all from one sample in a study of T cell responses to AZD1222 COVID-19 vaccine. Some clones are missing from TCRdb's copy, which holds only in-frame ones; the method was immunoSEQ multiplex PCR. Of roughly 98,000 clones in the sample, roughly 80% are singletons; the top ten hold approximately 15%. The sample was peripheral blood, taken 28 days after the second AZD1222 dose. Receptor source: an adult who received the AZD1222 COVID-19 vaccine. Both conserved end residues are part of each CDR3. A D gene is named only where the DNA matches it firmly. Where a row states a size, it is once, few, many or the class of an expanded clone; other rows omit it.

abundance	j_gene	v_gene	d_gene	CDR3aa	CDR3nt
once	TRBJ2-1	TRBV29-1	TRBD1	CSVSDRGNEQFF	TGCAGCGTGTCCGACAGGGGCAATGAGCAGTTCTTC
once	TRBJ1-3	TRBV10-2	.	CASSQGSGNTIYF	TGCGCCAGTTCACAGGGTTCTGGAAACACCATATATTTT
.	TRBJ2-5	TRBV6-2/TRBV6-3	.	CASSPVEETQYF	TGTGCCAGCAGCCCCGTGGAAGAGACCCAGTACTTC
.	TRBJ2-3	TRBV6-1	.	CASSEGVGTDTQYF	TGTGCCAGCAGTGAAGGGGTGGGGACAGATACGCAGTATTTT
.	TRBJ2-7	TRBV6-5	.	CASSWGGGLSYEQYF	TGTGCCAGCAGTTGGGGTGGGGGGCTTTCCTACGAGCAGTACTTC
.	TRBJ2-1	TRBV11-3	.	CASSFPLEPPIDEQFF	TGTGCCAGCAGCTTCCCTCTAGAACCCCCAATCGATGAGCAGTTCTTC
.	TRBJ2-7	TRBV19	TRBD1	CASSINRGDEQYF	TGTGCCAGTAGTATTAACAGGGGCGACGAGCAGTACTTC
.	TRBJ2-7	TRBV2	.	CASDSSSYEQYF	TGTGCCAGCGACAGTAGCTCCTACGAGCAGTACTTC
.	TRBJ1-1	TRBV6-5	TRBD1	CASSRGEGQGRSAFF	TGTGCCAGCAGCCGCGGGGAAGGACAGGGGCGTTCAGCTTTCTTT
.	TRBJ1-1	TRBV15	.	CATSREPRDAEAFF	TGTGCCACCAGCAGAGAGCCGAGGGACGCTGAAGCTTTCTTT
few	TRBJ2-7	TRBV10-3	.	CAISELNRYEQYF	TGTGCCATCAGTGAGTTGAATCGCTACGAGCAGTACTTC
.	TRBJ1-3	TRBV6-5	TRBD1	CASSRQGQGSTIYF	TGTGCCAGCAGTCGACAGGGGCAGGGGTCCACCATATATTTT
.	TRBJ1-2	TRBV20-1	TRBD1	CSASIQGGTRPIYGYTF	TGCAGTGCTAGTATACAGGGGGGGACCCGTCCGATCTATGGCTACACCTTC
.	TRBJ2-2	TRBV19	TRBD1	CASTGTGRITGELFF	TGTGCCAGTACCGGGACAGGGCGGATCACCGGGGAGCTGTTTTTT
.	TRBJ2-7	TRBV7-2	TRBD2	CASSFGAWGGYEQYF	TGTGCCAGCAGCTTTGGGGCCTGGGGAGGGTACGAGCAGTACTTC
few	TRBJ2-3	TRBV10-1	.	CASSESRPGTDTQYF	TGCGCCAGCAGTGAGTCAAGGCCCGGCACAGATACGCAGTATTTT
.	TRBJ2-1	TRBV9	.	CASSLSSGSDEQFF	TGTGCCAGCAGCCTATCATCGGGATCGGATGAGCAGTTCTTC
.	TRBJ1-2	TRBV7-2	.	CASSLAGSYGYTF	TGTGCCAGCAGCTTAGCCGGGTCCTATGGCTACACCTTC
.	TRBJ1-6	TRBV3-1/TRBV3-2	.	CASSQDAGVNSPLHF	TGTGCCAGCAGCCAAGATGCAGGGGTGAATTCACCCCTCCACTTT
.	TRBJ2-1	TRBV11-3	.	CASSSPYRVQTNEQFF	TGTGCCAGCAGCTCGCCCTACAGGGTTCAAACCAATGAGCAGTTCTTC
.	TRBJ2-3	TRBV24-1	.	CATGAAWDTQYF	TGTGCCACAGGGGCAGCGTGGGATACGCAGTATTTT
.	TRBJ1-4	TRBV5-6	.	CASSRSGVATNEKLFF	TGTGCCAGCAGTAGATCAGGGGTTGCAACTAATGAAAAACTGTTTTTT
.	TRBJ2-2	TRBV7-3	TRBD2	CASSNSGQNTGELFF	TGTGCCAGCAGCAATAGCGGGCAGAACACCGGGGAGCTGTTTTTT
few	TRBJ1-2	TRBV2	.	CASSLGPAGGYTF	TGTGCCAGCAGCCTCGGACCGGCGGGAGGCTACACCTTC
.	TRBJ2-3	TRBV3-1/TRBV3-2	.	CASSRTRGIETDTQYF	TGTGCCAGCAGCCGTACTCGGGGCATCGAGACAGATACGCAGTATTTT
.	TRBJ1-2	TRBV30	TRBD1	CAWSPGTDYGYTF	TGTGCCTGGAGTCCCGGGACAGACTATGGCTACACCTTC
.	TRBJ2-2	TRBV2	.	CASSEPESNTGELFF	TGTGCCAGCAGTGAGCCAGAAAGTAACACCGGGGAGCTGTTTTTT
.	TRBJ2-7	TRBV18	.	CASSPLFGSTYEQYF	TGTGCCAGCTCACCACTTTTTGGCAGTACCTACGAGCAGTACTTC
.	TRBJ1-3	TRBV10-3	.	CAISDKGGDTIYF	TGTGCCATCAGTGACAAGGGGGGAGACACCATATATTTT
.	TRBJ1-1	TRBV5-1	.	CASSLGGANTEAFF	TGCGCCAGCAGCTTGGGGGGGGCGAACACTGAAGCTTTCTTT
.	TRBJ1-3	TRBV2	TRBD1	CASSWDSSRNTIYF	TGTGCCAGCAGTTGGGACAGTAGTAGAAACACCATATATTTT
.	TRBJ1-2	TRBV7-2	TRBD1	CASSLDQGVGSYTF	TGTGCCAGCAGCTTAGATCAGGGGGTCGGGAGCTACACCTTC
.	TRBJ1-2	TRBV14	.	CASSPTTGLANYGYTF	TGTGCCAGCAGCCCTACCACAGGATTAGCTAACTATGGCTACACCTTC
.	TRBJ2-7	TRBV13	TRBD2	CASSSGRGSYEQYF	TGTGCCAGCAGCTCCGGGAGGGGCTCCTACGAGCAGTACTTC
.	TRBJ1-1	TRBV7-2	TRBD1	CASSNRQGGMYTEAFF	TGTGCCAGCAGCAACCGACAGGGGGGGATGTACACTGAAGCTTTCTTT
.	TRBJ2-2	TRBV5-4	.	CASSLTAYTGELFF	TGTGCCAGCAGCTTGACGGCCTACACCGGGGAGCTGTTTTTT
few	TRBJ1-1	TRBV11-2	TRBD1	CASSSRQGASTEAFF	TGTGCCAGCAGCTCCAGACAGGGGGCGAGCACTGAAGCTTTCTTT
.	TRBJ2-1	TRBV6-5	.	CASSSPVHNEQFF	TGTGCCAGCAGCTCTCCAGTACACAATGAGCAGTTCTTC
few	TRBJ2-6	TRBV6-6	TRBD2	CASSPLGTVRIGLAGETGANVLTF	TGTGCCAGCAGTCCGCTCGGGACAGTTCGTATCGGACTAGCGGGAGAAACTGGGGCCAACGTCCTGACTTTC
once	TRBJ2-7	TRBV5-1	TRBD2	CASRLTSGLSYEQYF	TGCGCCAGCAGACTAACCTCGGGACTAAGCTACGAGCAGTACTTC
.	TRBJ1-6	TRBV5-1	TRBD1	CASSDRDRGSPLHF	TGCGCCAGCAGCGACCGGGACAGGGGTTCACCCCTCCACTTT
.	TRBJ2-2	TRBV18	TRBD1	CASSPRTGPTGELFF	TGTGCCAGCTCACCCAGGACAGGGCCAACCGGGGAGCTGTTTTTT
.	TRBJ1-6	TRBV11-2	.	CASRGGGNSPLHF	TGTGCCAGCAGAGGGGGTGGCAATTCACCCCTCCACTTT
.	TRBJ2-5	TRBV4-2	.	CASSQDLTGRRETQYF	TGTGCCAGCAGCCAAGATCTCACAGGGCGGAGAGAGACCCAGTACTTC
.	TRBJ1-6	TRBV7-9	.	CASSQSQNNSPLHF	TGTGCCAGCAGCCAGAGCCAGAATAATTCACCCCTCCACTTT
few	TRBJ2-4	TRBV11-2	TRBD1	CASSTETGSIQYF	TGTGCCAGCAGCACAGAGACAGGGTCAATTCAGTACTTC
.	TRBJ1-2	TRBV7-9	.	CASSGDSFYGYTF	TGTGCCAGCAGCGGTGACAGCTTCTATGGCTACACCTTC
.	TRBJ2-2	TRBV13	.	CASALGGQNTGELFF	TGTGCCAGCGCCTTAGGCGGGCAGAACACCGGGGAGCTGTTTTTT
.	TRBJ1-1	TRBV5-4	TRBD1	CATHGQGGRIDTEAFF	TGTGCCACCCATGGACAGGGGGGAAGAATAGACACTGAAGCTTTCTTT
.	TRBJ2-1	TRBV6-5	TRBD2	CASQVGLAVYNEQFF	TGTGCCAGCCAGGTGGGACTAGCGGTCTACAATGAGCAGTTCTTC
.	TRBJ2-1	TRBV2	.	CASSDDGTHYNEQFF	TGTGCCAGCAGTGACGACGGGACGCACTACAATGAGCAGTTCTTC
.	TRBJ2-3	TRBV2	.	CASKPTQYF	TGTGCCAGCAAGCCTACGCAGTATTTT
.	TRBJ1-6	TRBV7-3	.	CASSKQGLNNSPLHF	TGTGCCAGCAGCAAACAGGGTTTAAATAATTCACCCCTCCACTTT
.	TRBJ2-2	TRBV27	TRBD1	CASSPHDRGAGELFF	TGTGCCAGCAGTCCTCACGACAGGGGCGCCGGGGAGCTGTTTTTT
.	TRBJ2-2	TRBV27	TRBD1	CASRSGQGAAGELFF	TGTGCCAGCAGGTCAGGACAGGGGGCCGCCGGGGAGCTGTTTTTT